The rows below give T cell receptor beta chains drawn from one sample of a study of T cells in Graves' hyperthyroidism and ophthalmopathy. TCRdb reanalysed the multiplex PCR reads using MiXCR and keeps one entry per CDR3 protein. Of approximately 870,000 distinct CDR3 sequences listed, roughly 37% were seen once; the top ten hold 7.5% to 9.5%. Sequencing was done on a sample of blood. Source of these receptors: a man in his late teens or twenties with Graves' hyperthyroidism. CDR3s include the opening cysteine and the closing phenylalanine or tryptophan. D genes are given only for firm matches. Where a row states a size, it is once, few, many or the class of an expanded clone; other rows omit it.

>NA|TRBJ1-1|TRBV7-9|few
TGTGCCAGCAGCTTTGAGGGAAATATGAACACTGAAGCTTTCTTT
CASSFEGNMNTEAFF
>NA|TRBJ1-4|TRBV15|NA
TGTGCCACCAGCAGTGGGGAAAAACTGTTTTTT
CATSSGEKLFF
>TRBD1|TRBJ2-7|TRBV5-1|few
TGCGCCAGCAGCAAAACCACCGGGACAGGAATCTACGAGCAGTACTTC
CASSKTTGTGIYEQYF
>TRBD1|TRBJ1-1|TRBV5-1|many
TGCGCCAGCAGCCTCAGGACAGGGCCAGCTTTCTTT
CASSLRTGPAFF
>TRBD1|TRBJ1-2|TRBV5-6|many
TGTGCCAGCAGCTTCGGACAGGTTTACGGCTACACCTTC
CASSFGQVYGYTF
>NA|TRBJ1-1|TRBV6-5|NA
TGTGCCAGCAGTTACACCGCCGGAGTTGAAGCTTTCTTT
CASSYTAGVEAFF
>TRBD1|TRBJ2-7|TRBV29-1|NA
TGCAGCGGTGGGACAGGGCCTGAAGAGCAGTACTTC
CSGGTGPEEQYF
>NA|TRBJ2-7|TRBV10-3|many
TGTGCCATCAGTGGTGGGACCCGGAGAGACTACGAGCAGTACTTC
CAISGGTRRDYEQYF
>TRBD1|TRBJ1-5|TRBV5-4|once
TGTGCCAGCAGGGGCGAAGGACAGGGGAGATATCAGCCCCAGCATTTT
CASRGEGQGRYQPQHF
>NA|TRBJ1-1|TRBV6-1|NA
TGTGCCAGCAGTGAACGACGTCCGCCACCTGAAGCTTTCTTT
CASSERRPPPEAFF
>NA|TRBJ2-2|TRBV9|NA
TGTGCCAGCAGCCCGTTTGGGGGGCCGAACACCGGGGAGCTGTTTTTT
CASSPFGGPNTGELFF
>NA|TRBJ2-5|TRBV5-1|NA
TGCGCCAGCAGCTTGGTCATTAACACAGGCCAAGAGACCCAGTACTTC
CASSLVINTGQETQYF
>NA|TRBJ2-7|TRBV3-1|few
TGTGCCAGCAGCCAAGCGGGGGGCGTAGACGAGCAGTACTTC
CASSQAGGVDEQYF
>NA|TRBJ1-5|TRBV19|NA
TGTGCCAGTCAAACCCTCCGGGACAAGAGCAATCAGCCCCAGCATTTT
CASQTLRDKSNQPQHF
>NA|TRBJ2-5|TRBV4-1|NA
TGCGCCAGCAGCCCCCGTCGACAGGCCACGCGGGAGACCCAGTACTTC
CASSPRRQATRETQYF
>NA|TRBJ1-5|TRBV4-2|few
TGTGCCAGCAGCCAGAAGGTGCAGGTCAATCAGCCCCAGCATTTT
CASSQKVQVNQPQHF
>NA|TRBJ1-1|TRBV12-3/TRBV12-4|few
TGTGCCAGCACCTCGCCGGGGTACACTGAAGCTTTCTTT
CASTSPGYTEAFF
>NA|TRBJ2-2|TRBV7-3|NA
TGTGCCAGCAGCTTAAATGAGGCGGGCGATTACATGAACACCGGGGAGCTGTTTTTT
CASSLNEAGDYMNTGELFF
>NA|TRBJ1-1|TRBV20-1|many
TGCAGTGCTAGAGGGGGGGCTGAAGCTTTCTTT
CSARGGAEAFF
>TRBD2|TRBJ2-2|TRBV7-3|few
TGTGCCAGCAGCTTAGCGGGGGGCCCCACCGGGGAGCTGTTTTTT
CASSLAGGPTGELFF